Shown below are 21 T cell receptor beta chains from a single sample sequenced in a study of blood T cell repertoires in COVID-19. Profiling relied on immunoSEQ multiplex PCR, and the TCRdb table lists in-frame clones only, not all of them. The profile shows 80,000 to 100,000 clones, more than 70% of them singletons. The sample taken for sequencing was peripheral blood. These TCRs come from a woman aged 55-70 years in a cohort sampled during active or convalescent COVID-19.

This clone has a single count. V usage is TRBV7-8 and J usage is TRBJ2-5, with 12 bases aligning to TRBD2. The V gene end was trimmed by 4 bases and the J gene end by 1 base; junction bases not matched to a gene: 4. CDR1 and CDR2 (germline): SGHVS, FQNEAQ. The CDR3 spans 16 residues. CDR3 bases: TGTGCCAGCAGCTCACTAGCGGGGGGAAGCCAAGAGACCCAGTACTTC. As protein: CASSSLAGGSQETQYF.

The chain combines TRBV27 with TRBJ2-5; 12 positions match TRBD2. The CDR3 consists of 14 residues. V lost 6 bases to trimming and J lost 4 bases; unmatched junction nucleotides: 3. From germline, CDR1 is MNHEY and CDR2 SMNVEV (reference sequence). CDR3: CASRASGRGETQYF. The CDR3 coding sequence is TGTGCCAGCAGGGCTAGCGGGAGGGGAGAGACCCAGTACTTC.

The chain couples TRBV28 to TRBJ1-2, with 7 bases lining up with TRBD1. From germline, CDR1 is MDHEN and CDR2 SYDVKM. V shed 7 bases, J shed 1 base, and the junction held 9 bases outside the gene matches. The CDR3 runs 15 residues. This CDR3 is CASTEGGAINYGYTF. Written as DNA, the CDR3 is TGTGCCAGCACCGAAGGGGGCGCTATTAACTATGGCTACACCTTC.

The chain employs TRBV10-3 and TRBJ2-5, with 7 positions matching TRBD2. The CDR3 is made up of 16 amino acids. From germline, CDR1 is ENHRY and CDR2 SYGVKD. With V trimmed by 4 bases and J by 0 bases, 8 bases remained unmatched. The CDR3 sequence is CAISGAASGDQETQYF. The CDR3 DNA follows: TGTGCCATCAGTGGGGCGGCTAGCGGTGACCAAGAGACCCAGTACTTC.

A single count supports this clone. The chain recombines TRBV2 with TRBJ1-2; 12 nucleotides align to TRBD1. This CDR3 comprises 12 residues. In germline, CDR1 is SNHLY, CDR2 FYNNEI. With V trimmed by 5 bases and J by 13 bases, 5 bases remained unmatched. This CDR3 is CASSWDRGRTTF. CDR3 bases: TGTGCCAGCAGTTGGGACAGGGGGCGGACCACCTTC.

This clone was seen just once. This sequence joins TRBV28 and TRBJ2-2; maybe TRBD1 (6 bases). This CDR3 is 15 amino acids long. The V gene's germline CDR1 is MDHEN and CDR2 SYDVKM. The ends were cut back, 6 bases at V and 7 bases at J, with 18 bases in the middle. CDR3 amino acids: CASSLNRARGGELFF. In DNA, the CDR3 is TGTGCCAGCAGCCTAAACAGGGCGAGGGGCGGGGAGCTGTTTTTT.

J is TRBJ2-7 and V is TRBV5-1; the match to TRBD2 covers 11 bases. From germline, CDR1 is SGHRS and CDR2 YFSETQ. The CDR3 runs 15 residues. V trimming: 0 bases; J trimming: 7 bases; junction bases outside the gene matches: 6. CDR3 amino acids: CASSLGGLAVSEQYF. CDR3 DNA: TGCGCCAGCAGCTTGGGGGGACTAGCGGTGAGTGAGCAGTACTTC. Full variable domain (rest looked up from reference TRBV5-1 and TRBJ2-7): KAGVTQTPRYLIKTRGQQVTLSCSPISGHRSVSWYQQTPGQGLQFLFEYFSETQRNKGNFPGRFSGRQFSNSRSEMNVSTLELGDSALYLCASSLGGLAVSEQYFGPGTRLTVT.

The chain has TRBV5-4 and TRBJ2-7; unclear D gene. The CDR3 spans 13 residues. The V and J ends lost 2 bases and 0 bases respectively, with 6 bases between them. Germline V gene sequence: CDR1 SGHNT, CDR2 YYREEE (reference sequence). The chain's CDR3 is CASSFYSSYEQYF. The CDR3 DNA sequence: TGTGCCAGCAGCTTCTACTCCTCCTACGAGCAGTACTTC.

This clone was seen a handful of times. The chain uses TRBV18 and TRBJ1-6, with a possible D match to TRBD1 (5 bases). V lost 2 bases and J 6 bases, leaving 8 bases between the germline ends. Per the germline V gene, CDR1 is KGHSH and CDR2 is LQKENI. The CDR3 contains 14 residues. The DNA for the CDR3 is TGTGCCAGCTCACCAGGACAAATTAATTCACCCCTCCACTTT. It specifies CASSPGQINSPLHF.

This clone was detected only a few times. The V call is TRBV9, the J call TRBJ1-1; D gene ambiguous. Germline V gene data show CDR1 as SGDLS and CDR2 as YYNGEE. V was trimmed by 3 bases and J by 0 bases, leaving 6 bases between them. The CDR3 has 13 amino acids. The CDR3 DNA is TGTGCCAGCAGCGGGGCAGTGAACACTGAAGCTTTCTTT. Translated: CASSGAVNTEAFF.

There are a few counts of this clone. The gene calls are TRBV30 and TRBJ1-2; the D gene is possibly TRBD1 (5 bases). Trimming pared 3 bases from V and 1 base from J, leaving 12 bases between. CDR3 length: 14 residues. Looked up from germline, CDR1 is GTSNPN and CDR2 is SVGIG (reference sequence). In DNA, the CDR3 is TGTGCCTGGAGAAAGAACAGGCTTAACTATGGCTACACCTTC. Its protein is CAWRKNRLNYGYTF.

V and J are TRBV11-1 and TRBJ1-1, with D perhaps matching TRBD1 (6 bases). V gave up 0 bases and J gave up 0 bases, with 8 bases separating them. The germline CDR1 and CDR2 sequences are SGHAT and FQDESV (reference sequence). The CDR3 extends over 15 amino acids. The CDR3 DNA sequence: TGTGCCAGCAGCTTAGCCACAGGGCTGAACACTGAAGCTTTCTTT. It is translated as CASSLATGLNTEAFF.

This clone has a handful of counts. One end of the junction varies from germline; a read error may be responsible. V and J are TRBV6-4 and TRBJ2-7; a weak D match, TRBD2 (5 bases). Germline CDR1 is MRHNA and CDR2 is SNTAGT. The CDR3 loop spans 14 amino acids. Written as DNA, the CDR3 is TGTGCCAGCAGCCCCCTGTGTCCCCTCCTGGGCACTAGCTTC. Its protein is CASSPLCPLLGTSF.

V and J are TRBV5-1 and TRBJ2-5, with 8 nucleotides matching TRBD2. V dropped 3 bases and J dropped 5; count of bases not matched to a gene: 9. Germline V gives CDR1 SGHRS, CDR2 YFSETQ. The CDR3 spans 15 residues. Here the CDR3 reads CASSSWAREGETQYF. CDR3 sequence (DNA): TGCGCCAGCAGCTCGTGGGCCCGGGAGGGGGAGACCCAGTACTTC. Filled out from reference TRBV5-1 and TRBJ2-5, the complete variable domain reads KAGVTQTPRYLIKTRGQQVTLSCSPISGHRSVSWYQQTPGQGLQFLFEYFSETQRNKGNFPGRFSGRQFSNSRSEMNVSTLELGDSALYLCASSSWAREGETQYFGPGTRLLVL.

The gene calls are TRBV5-1 and TRBJ2-5; TRBD1 agrees at 8 bases. The trim removed 4 bases at V and 4 bases at J, leaving 3 bases unmatched. The CDR3 contains 13 residues. The germline CDR1 and CDR2 sequences are SGHRS and YFSETQ. CDR3 region: CASSPQGGETQYF. The CDR3 bases are TGCGCCAGCAGCCCACAGGGGGGAGAGACCCAGTACTTC.

The chain has TRBV21-1 and TRBJ1-5. TRBV21-1 is a known pseudogene. This CDR3 comprises 16 residues. CDR3 bases: TGTGCCAGCAGCAATCCGCGGGGAGATAGCAATCAGCCCCAGCATTTT. This encodes CASSNPRGDSNQPQHF.

The chain carries TRBV11-2 and TRBJ1-6, with 7 nucleotides matching TRBD1. CDR1 is SGHAT, CDR2 FQNNGV, per germline. CDR3 size: 15 residues. V trimming: 10 bases; J trimming: 6 bases; junction bases outside the gene matches: 12. CDR3 coding DNA: TGTGCCACCTCAAGTTCCGGGACAGCTAATTCACCCCTCCACTTT. It encodes CATSSSGTANSPLHF.

This clone was found once. The V gene is TRBV7-9, the J gene TRBJ1-1; weak D call: TRBD1 (6 bases). Germline CDR1 reads SEHNR; CDR2 reads FQNEAQ (reference sequence). Trimming removed 9 bases from V and 1 base from J, with 12 bases in between. CDR3 size: 13 residues. The CDR3 loop reads CASRQGRNTEAFF. CDR3 coding DNA: TGTGCCAGTCGTCAGGGGCGGAACACTGAAGCTTTCTTT.

For the CDR3, the DNA is TGTGCCACCAGTGACACAGGCACAGATACGCAGTATTTT. Encoded protein: CATSDTGTDTQYF. The chain is built from TRBV24-1 and TRBJ2-3; D is undetermined. Germline CDR1 and CDR2: KGHDR and SFDVKD. Trimming took off 4 bases at V and 1 base at J, with 5 bases between the two ends. The length of the CDR3 is 13 residues.

The chain recombines TRBV18 with TRBJ1-4; D is perhaps TRBD1 (6 bases). Trimming removed 4 bases at V and 7 bases at J, with 16 bases between. Germline values: CDR1 KGHSH, CDR2 LQKENI. CDR3 size: 15 residues. In DNA form, the CDR3 reads TGTGCCAGCTCACGAACCGGGACACCGGGTGAAAAACTGTTTTTT. Translated, it gives CASSRTGTPGEKLFF. Full variable domain (rest looked up from reference TRBV18 and TRBJ1-4): NAGVMQNPRHLVRRRGQEARLRCSPMKGHSHVYWYRQLPEEGLKFMVYLQKENIIDESGMPKERFSAEFPKEGPSILRIQQVVRGDSAAYFCASSRTGTPGEKLFFGSGTQLSVL.

The chain links TRBV6-1 to TRBJ1-4; 8 bases fit TRBD1. This CDR3 contains 15 residues. Looked up from germline, CDR1 is MNHNS and CDR2 is SASEGT. Germline trimming cut 3 bases from V and 10 bases from J; bases unmatched to any gene: 10. The CDR3 DNA sequence: TGTGCCAGCAGTGACGGTATGACAGGGGTTTCAAAACTGTTTTTT. Its translation: CASSDGMTGVSKLFF.